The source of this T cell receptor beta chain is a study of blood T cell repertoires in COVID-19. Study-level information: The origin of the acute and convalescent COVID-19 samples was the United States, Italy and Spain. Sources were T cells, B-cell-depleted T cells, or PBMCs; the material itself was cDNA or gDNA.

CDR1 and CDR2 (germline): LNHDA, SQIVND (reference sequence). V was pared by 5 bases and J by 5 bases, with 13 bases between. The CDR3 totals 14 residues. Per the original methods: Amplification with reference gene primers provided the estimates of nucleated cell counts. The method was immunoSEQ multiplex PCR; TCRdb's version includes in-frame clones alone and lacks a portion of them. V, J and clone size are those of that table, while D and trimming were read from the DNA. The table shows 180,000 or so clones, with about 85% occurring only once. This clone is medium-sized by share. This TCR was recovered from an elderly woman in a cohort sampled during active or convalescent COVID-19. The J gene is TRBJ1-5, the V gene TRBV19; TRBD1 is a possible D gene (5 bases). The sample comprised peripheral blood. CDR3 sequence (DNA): TGTGCCAGTAGTTTGGAGGGGTTCTATCAGCCCCAGCATTTT. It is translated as CASSLEGFYQPQHF.